Below, 17 T cell receptor beta chains from the same sample are listed, as sequenced in a study of post-analysis software for immune sequencing data. Study-wide results and caveats: A handful of TRBV segments, including TRBV5-6, TRBV5-1 and TRBV20-1, were more frequent in patients than controls.

The TCR beta cDNA libraries contained unique molecular identifiers. TCRdb ran MiXCR on the PCR reads and lists one entry per CDR3 protein. The sample has around 500,000 distinct CDR3 sequences, 30% to 40% seen once. Their antigens are not known. Sequencing input: blood. These receptor sequences come from a girl younger than 18 with multiple sclerosis.

This rearrangement joins TRBV10-1 to TRBJ1-2; possible D gene TRBD1, 5 bases. The CDR3 has 13 amino acids. The ends were cut back, 3 bases at V and 6 bases at J, with 11 bases in the middle. Germline lookup yields CDR1 WNHNN and CDR2 SYGVQD (reference sequence). The CDR3 DNA follows: TGCGCCAGCAGTGACACCAGGGAGGATGGCTACACCTTC. Translation gives CASSDTREDGYTF.

V and J are TRBV2 and TRBJ2-6, with D uncertain. Trimming pared 3 bases from V and 0 bases from J, leaving 12 bases between. In germline, CDR1 is SNHLY, CDR2 FYNNEI. CDR3 length: 17 amino acids. CDR3 in amino acids: CASSDVGRSSGANVLTF. The CDR3 DNA reads as TGTGCCAGCAGTGATGTCGGCAGGTCCTCTGGGGCCAACGTCCTGACTTTC. The full variable domain, in which reference TRBV2 and TRBJ2-6 provide the parts outside the CDR3, is EPEVTQTPSHQVTQMGQEVILRCVPISNHLYFYWYRQILGQKVEFLVSFYNNEISEKSEIFDDQFSVERPDGSNFTLKIRSTKLEDSAMYFCASSDVGRSSGANVLTFGAGSRLTVL.

This clonotype was counted ten times or more. The chain is built from TRBV10-3 and TRBJ2-5; weak D call: TRBD1 (5 bases). CDR1 and CDR2 from the germline V gene are ENHRY and SYGVKD. The CDR3 totals 13 residues. The V gene lost 2 bases and the J gene lost 1 base, with 5 bases spanning the gap. CDR3 DNA sequence: TGTGCCATCAGTGAGACAGGCCAAGAGACCCAGTACTTC. This sequence encodes CAISETGQETQYF.

This clonotype was picked up many times. The chain uses TRBV20-1 and TRBJ1-4; no clear D gene. The CDR3 spans 12 residues. V lost 0 bases, J lost 8 bases, and 7 bases lay in between. The germline V gene encodes CDR1 DFQATT and CDR2 SNEGSKA (reference sequence). CDR3: CSAREGPEKLFF. The CDR3 region has the DNA TGCAGTGCTAGAGAGGGCCCCGAAAAACTGTTTTTT.

This clonotype showed up just once. The chain has TRBV6-5 and TRBJ1-1, with D possibly being TRBD1 (6 bases). CDR3 length: 15 residues. V lost 2 bases to trimming and J lost 6 bases, with 16 bases between them. Germline V CDR1 and CDR2: MNHEY, SVGAGI. The DNA for the CDR3 is TGTGCCAGCAGTTACCGTGCCTGGGGGCACTCTGAAGCTTTCTTT. This codes for CASSYRAWGHSEAFF.

This clonotype was counted once. The junction and the germline gene differ at one end; a read error may be behind it. The V gene is TRBV27, the J gene TRBJ2-5; D is possibly TRBD1 (5 bases). The germline gives CDR1 MNHEY, CDR2 SMNVEV (reference sequence). The CDR3 is 14 residues long. The CDR3 reads CTSSFSVTEETQYF. The CDR3 nucleotides are TGTACCAGCAGTTTTTCCGTGACAGAAGAGACCCAGTACTTC.

The V and J genes are TRBV24-1 and TRBJ2-5; D is unresolved. CDR1 is KGHDR, CDR2 SFDVKD, per germline. The CDR3 spans 13 residues. Trimming cost V 4 bases and J 2 bases, with 7 bases left between them. The CDR3 nucleotides read TGTGCCACCAGTGAGGGTCATCAAGAGACCCAGTACTTC. This translates into CATSEGHQETQYF.

The chain carries TRBV4-1 and TRBJ2-1, with 12 bases fitting TRBD2. In germline, CDR1 is MGHRA, CDR2 YSYEKL. Trimming took 2 bases from V and 8 from J; bases not matched to a gene: 4. The CDR3 covers 15 residues. The CDR3 DNA is TGCGCCAGCAGCCAACCTTGGACTAGCGGGGATGAGCAGTTCTTC. Its protein is CASSQPWTSGDEQFF.

The CDR3 region has the DNA TGTGCCAGCAGCACCCCCGAGGGGGGAAACTATGGCTACACCTTC. It yields the protein CASSTPEGGNYGYTF. The V call is TRBV7-9, the J call TRBJ1-2; D possibly corresponds to TRBD1 (6 bases). Germline CDR1 is SEHNR and CDR2 is FQNEAQ (reference sequence). This CDR3 spans 15 amino acids. V lost 5 bases and J lost 2, with 15 bases in between.

This clonotype came up a few times. This chain connects TRBV29-1 to TRBJ1-2; D possibly corresponds to TRBD1 (6 bases). The CDR3 totals 11 residues. Per the germline V gene, CDR1 is SQVTM and CDR2 is ANQGSEA. Trimming took 5 bases from V and 7 from J, leaving 11 bases between them. The CDR3 bases are TGCAGCGTTCTGGACAGTTCTGGCTACACCTTC. Encoded protein: CSVLDSSGYTF. The whole variable domain, filled in from reference TRBV29-1 and TRBJ1-2, reads SAVISQKPSRDICQRGTSLTIQCQVDSQVTMMFWYRQQPGQSLTLIATANQGSEATYESGFVIDKFPISRPNLTFSTLTVSNMSPEDSSIYLCSVLDSSGYTFGSGTRLTVV.

This clonotype was seen at least ten times. The CDR3 region has the DNA TGTGCCAGCAGCGGACTGATGCTCGGTTACAATGAGCAGTTCTTC. Translation: CASSGLMLGYNEQFF. The J gene is TRBJ2-1, the V gene TRBV14; D perhaps matches TRBD2 (5 bases). CDR3 length: 15 residues. Germline V lookup: CDR1 SGHDN, CDR2 FVKESK. Trimming stripped 5 bases from V and 4 bases from J, with 15 bases between.

This chain links TRBV10-3 with TRBJ2-1, with 7 bases lining up with TRBD2. V trimming: 5 bases; J trimming: 4 bases; junction bases outside the gene matches: 8. The CDR3 has 15 amino acids. The germline gives CDR1 ENHRY, CDR2 SYGVKD. CDR3 sequence: CAISIAGGGYNEQFF. The CDR3 DNA is TGTGCCATCAGTATCGCTGGGGGGGGATACAATGAGCAGTTCTTC.

The chain joins TRBV5-1 to TRBJ2-6; D unresolved. CDR1 is SGHRS and CDR2 is YFSETQ in the germline V gene. CDR3 size: 17 residues. V lost 4 bases, J lost 3 bases, and 17 bases lay in between. The CDR3 DNA reads TGCGCCAGCAGCGTCTCGCCCGGCTCCCTTGGGGCCAACGTCCTGACTTTC. Translating it yields CASSVSPGSLGANVLTF. Combining the CDR3 with reference TRBV5-1 and TRBJ2-6 gives the whole variable domain KAGVTQTPRYLIKTRGQQVTLSCSPISGHRSVSWYQQTPGQGLQFLFEYFSETQRNKGNFPGRFSGRQFSNSRSEMNVSTLELGDSALYLCASSVSPGSLGANVLTFGAGSRLTVL.

There are a few counts of this clonotype. J is TRBJ2-3 and V is TRBV27; D possibly corresponds to TRBD2 (6 bases). CDR3 size: 16 residues. From germline, CDR1 is MNHEY and CDR2 SMNVEV (reference sequence). Trimming took 3 bases from V and 3 from J, leaving 16 bases between them. In nucleotides, the CDR3 is TGTGCCAGCAGTTTTCTGGGCGGGGCAGGTACAGATACGCAGTATTTT. Residues: CASSFLGGAGTDTQYF.

This clonotype has ten or more counts. V gene TRBV12-3 or TRBV12-4 combines with J gene TRBJ2-5; TRBD2 matches at 7 bases. This CDR3 has 14 amino acids. Trimming took 5 bases from V and 0 from J; bases not matched to a gene: 3. The CDR3 DNA reads as TGTGCCAGCAGTCCGGGGGGTAACCAAGAGACCCAGTACTTC. This encodes CASSPGGNQETQYF.

This clonotype was recorded only once. This chain links TRBV20-1 with TRBJ2-5; TRBD2 matches at 8 bases. From germline, CDR1 is DFQATT and CDR2 SNEGSKA (reference sequence). CDR3 size: 15 residues. With 1 base clipped from V and 3 bases from J, the junction kept 7 bases outside the gene matches. CDR3 bases: TGCAGTGCTAGAGGGGGTAGCGGGGCTGAAGAGACCCAGTACTTC. Protein sequence: CSARGGSGAEETQYF.

The chain has TRBV24-1 and TRBJ2-7, with D maybe TRBD2 (6 bases). The last part of the DNA fits TRBJ2-5 better; the J call may be wrong. This CDR3 has 18 residues. In germline, CDR1 is KGHDR, CDR2 SFDVKD. CDR3 protein: CATSDPASGLRSIGTQYF. CDR3 nucleotides: TGTGCCACCAGTGATCCAGCATCGGGACTGAGGTCTATTGGGACCCAGTACTTC.